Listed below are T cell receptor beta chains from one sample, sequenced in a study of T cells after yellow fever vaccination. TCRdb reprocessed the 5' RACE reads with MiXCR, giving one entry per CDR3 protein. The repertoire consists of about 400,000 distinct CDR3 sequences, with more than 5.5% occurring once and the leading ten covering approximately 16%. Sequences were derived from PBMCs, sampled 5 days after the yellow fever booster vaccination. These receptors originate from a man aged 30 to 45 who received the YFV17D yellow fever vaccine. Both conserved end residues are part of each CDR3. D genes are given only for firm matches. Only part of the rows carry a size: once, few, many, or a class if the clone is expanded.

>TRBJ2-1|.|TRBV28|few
CASSLYPGLTENNEQFF
TGTGCCAGCAGTTTATACCCGGGACTCACGGAAAACAATGAGCAGTTCTTC
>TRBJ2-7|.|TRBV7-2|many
CASGSKGASSYEQYF
TGTGCCAGCGGCTCGAAAGGGGCTTCCTCCTACGAGCAGTACTTC
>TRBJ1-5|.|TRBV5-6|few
CASSLTVTGGNQPQHF
TGTGCCAGCAGCTTGACGGTCACTGGGGGAAATCAGCCCCAGCATTTT
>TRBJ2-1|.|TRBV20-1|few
CSAGSTGSSYNEQFF
TGCAGTGCTGGTTCCACCGGGAGCTCCTACAATGAGCAGTTCTTC
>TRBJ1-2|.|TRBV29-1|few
CSTIGQTNYGYTF
TGCAGCACAATCGGACAGACTAACTATGGCTACACCTTC
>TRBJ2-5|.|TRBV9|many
CASSVGPSRQETQYF
TGTGCCAGCAGCGTAGGCCCTAGCCGCCAAGAGACCCAGTACTTC
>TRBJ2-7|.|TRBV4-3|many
CASSQEVGYPNEQYF
TGCGCCAGCAGCCAAGAAGTAGGGTACCCCAACGAGCAGTACTTC
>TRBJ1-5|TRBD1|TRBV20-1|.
CSARDETGANQPQHF
TGCAGTGCTAGAGACGAGACAGGGGCGAATCAGCCCCAGCATTTT
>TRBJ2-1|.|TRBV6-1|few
CASIDLGGGEQFF
TGTGCCAGCATTGACCTGGGGGGTGGTGAGCAGTTCTTC
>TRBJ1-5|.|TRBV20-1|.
CSAQQDYNQPQHF
TGCAGTGCCCAACAGGACTACAATCAGCCCCAGCATTTT
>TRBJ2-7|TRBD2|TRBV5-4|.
CASSLVREGLSEQYF
TGTGCCAGCAGCTTGGTCCGGGAGGGCCTATCCGAGCAGTACTTC
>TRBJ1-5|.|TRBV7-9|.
CASGHKGPNQPQHF
TGTGCCAGCGGGCACAAGGGGCCCAATCAGCCCCAGCATTTT
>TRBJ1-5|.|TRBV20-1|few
CSARVNGPNQPQHF
TGCAGTGCTAGAGTCAACGGACCCAATCAGCCCCAGCATTTT
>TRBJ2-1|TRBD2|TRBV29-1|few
CSVGTSGAHNEQFF
TGCAGCGTTGGGACTAGCGGTGCTCACAATGAGCAGTTCTTC
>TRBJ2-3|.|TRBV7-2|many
CASSSRTITTDTQYF
TGTGCCAGCAGCTCGAGGACAATAACCACAGATACGCAGTATTTT
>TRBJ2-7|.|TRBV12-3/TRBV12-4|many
CASSSGLEQYF
TGTGCCAGCAGTTCTGGGCTCGAGCAGTACTTC
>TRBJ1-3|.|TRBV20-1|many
CSAPGGSGNTIYF
TGCAGTGCTCCGGGAGGCTCTGGAAACACCATATATTTT
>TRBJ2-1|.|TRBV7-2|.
CASSLGLFSSYNEQFF
TGTGCCAGCAGCTTGGGACTCTTTAGCTCCTACAATGAGCAGTTCTTC
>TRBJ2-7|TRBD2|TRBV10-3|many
CAIGRGGTYEQYF
TGTGCCATCGGGAGGGGAGGAACCTACGAGCAGTACTTC
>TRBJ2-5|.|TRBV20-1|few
CSAMGETQYF
TGCAGTGCTATGGGTGAGACCCAGTACTTC
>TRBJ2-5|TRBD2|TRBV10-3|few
CAISGTLADQETQYF
TGTGCCATCAGCGGTACTCTAGCGGACCAAGAGACCCAGTACTTC
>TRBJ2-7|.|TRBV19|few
CASSPYGTSSYEQYF
TGTGCCAGTAGTCCCTACGGGACAAGTTCCTACGAGCAGTACTTC
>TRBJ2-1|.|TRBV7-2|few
CASSLIGRLGRDEQFF
TGTGCCAGCAGCTTAATCGGAAGGCTAGGTCGGGATGAGCAGTTCTTC
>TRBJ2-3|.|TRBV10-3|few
CAISASTADNTQYF
TGTGCCATCAGTGCATCCACCGCGGACAATACGCAGTATTTT
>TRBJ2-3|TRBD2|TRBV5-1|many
CASKQRAGVEDTQYF
TGCGCCAGCAAGCAACGAGCGGGAGTCGAAGATACGCAGTATTTT
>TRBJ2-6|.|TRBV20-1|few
CSAKLSGSGANVLTF
TGCAGTGCTAAACTTAGCGGCTCTGGGGCCAACGTCCTGACTTTC
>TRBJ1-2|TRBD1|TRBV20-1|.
CSAREGQGIF
TGCAGTGCTAGAGAGGGACAGGGTATCTTC
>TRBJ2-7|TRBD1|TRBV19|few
CASSMTGGYEQYF
TGTGCCAGTAGTATGACAGGGGGCTACGAGCAGTACTTC
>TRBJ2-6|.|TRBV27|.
CASSRQGLGANVLTF
TGTGCCAGCAGTCGGCAGGGGCTTGGGGCCAACGTCCTGACTTTC
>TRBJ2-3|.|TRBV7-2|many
CASSLDTSISDTQYF
TGTGCCAGCAGCTTAGACACTAGCATCTCAGATACGCAGTATTTT
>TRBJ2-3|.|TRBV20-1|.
CSATLYPVLDTQYF
TGCAGTGCTACACTCTACCCGGTTCTAGATACGCAGTATTTT
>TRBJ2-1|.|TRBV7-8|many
CASSLSGASRNEQFF
TGTGCCAGCAGCTTAAGTGGCGCGAGCAGAAATGAGCAGTTCTTC
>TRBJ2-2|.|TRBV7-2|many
CASSQTGELFF
TGTGCCAGCAGCCAGACCGGGGAGCTGTTTTTT
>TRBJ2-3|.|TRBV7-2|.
CASSLELGLQYF
TGTGCCAGCAGCTTAGAACTAGGATTGCAGTATTTT
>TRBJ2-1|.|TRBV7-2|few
CASSPYRANEQFF
TGTGCCAGCAGCCCTTACCGGGCCAATGAGCAGTTCTTC
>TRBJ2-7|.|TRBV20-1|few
CSANLFGWARGEQYF
TGCAGTGCCAACCTATTCGGGTGGGCCAGGGGCGAGCAGTACTTC
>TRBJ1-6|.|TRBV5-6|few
CASSLYASPLHF
TGTGCCAGCAGCTTGTATGCTTCACCCCTCCACTTT
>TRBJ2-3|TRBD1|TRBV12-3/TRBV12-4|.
CASTRDSVTDTQYF
TGTGCCAGCACCCGGGACAGTGTAACAGATACGCAGTATTTT
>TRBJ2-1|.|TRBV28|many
CASSEGGSYNEQFF
TGTGCCAGCAGTGAGGGGGGCTCCTACAATGAGCAGTTCTTC
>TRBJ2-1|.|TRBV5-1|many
CASSLVQNVNEQFF
TGCGCCAGCAGCTTGGTTCAGAACGTGAATGAGCAGTTCTTC
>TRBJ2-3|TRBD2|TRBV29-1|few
CSVEGSGRGGTDTQYF
TGCAGCGTTGAAGGTAGCGGGAGAGGTGGAACAGATACGCAGTATTTT
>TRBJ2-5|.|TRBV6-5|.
CASSYNRDSKSETQYF
TGTGCCAGCAGTTACAACCGGGACTCCAAATCAGAGACCCAGTACTTC